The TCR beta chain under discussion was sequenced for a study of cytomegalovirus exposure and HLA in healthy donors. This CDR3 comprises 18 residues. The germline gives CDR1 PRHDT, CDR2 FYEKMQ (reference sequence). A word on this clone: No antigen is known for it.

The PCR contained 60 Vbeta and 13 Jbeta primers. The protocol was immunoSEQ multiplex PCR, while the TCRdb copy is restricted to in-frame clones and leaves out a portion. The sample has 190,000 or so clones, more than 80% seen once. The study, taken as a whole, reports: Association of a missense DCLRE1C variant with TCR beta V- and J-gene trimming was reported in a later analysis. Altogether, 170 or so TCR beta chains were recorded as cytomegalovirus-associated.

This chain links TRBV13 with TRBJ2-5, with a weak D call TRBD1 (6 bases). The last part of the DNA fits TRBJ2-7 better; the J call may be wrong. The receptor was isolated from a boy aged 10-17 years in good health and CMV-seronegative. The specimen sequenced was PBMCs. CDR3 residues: CASSSRNQGSHRAYEQYF. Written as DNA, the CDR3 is TGTGCCAGCAGCTCTCGGAACCAGGGGTCCCATCGGGCCTACGAGCAGTACTTC.